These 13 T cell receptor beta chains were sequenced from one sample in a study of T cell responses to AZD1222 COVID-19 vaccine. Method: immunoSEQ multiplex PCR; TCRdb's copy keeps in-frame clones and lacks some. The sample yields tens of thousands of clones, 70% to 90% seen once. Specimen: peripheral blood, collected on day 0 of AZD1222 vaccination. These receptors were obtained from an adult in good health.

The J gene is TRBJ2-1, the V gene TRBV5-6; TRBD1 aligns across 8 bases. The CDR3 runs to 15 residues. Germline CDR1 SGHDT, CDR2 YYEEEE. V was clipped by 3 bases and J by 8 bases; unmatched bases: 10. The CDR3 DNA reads TGTGCCAGCAGCTCCCGGGACAGGTTAGAGTATGAGCAGTTCTTC. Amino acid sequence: CASSSRDRLEYEQFF.

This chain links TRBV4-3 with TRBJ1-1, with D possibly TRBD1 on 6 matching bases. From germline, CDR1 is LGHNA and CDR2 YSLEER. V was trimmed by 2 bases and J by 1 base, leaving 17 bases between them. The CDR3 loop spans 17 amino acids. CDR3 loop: CASSQRRGRTANTEAFF. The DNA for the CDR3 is TGCGCCAGCAGCCAACGAAGGGGCCGGACAGCGAACACTGAAGCTTTCTTT.

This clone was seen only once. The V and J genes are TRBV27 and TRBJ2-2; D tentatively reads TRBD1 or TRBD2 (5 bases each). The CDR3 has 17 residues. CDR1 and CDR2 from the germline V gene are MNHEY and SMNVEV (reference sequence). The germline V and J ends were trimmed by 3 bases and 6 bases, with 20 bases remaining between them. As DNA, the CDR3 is TGTGCCAGCAGTTTCCGGGGCGCTAGAGGTGAAGCCGGGGAGCTGTTTTTT. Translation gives CASSFRGARGEAGELFF.

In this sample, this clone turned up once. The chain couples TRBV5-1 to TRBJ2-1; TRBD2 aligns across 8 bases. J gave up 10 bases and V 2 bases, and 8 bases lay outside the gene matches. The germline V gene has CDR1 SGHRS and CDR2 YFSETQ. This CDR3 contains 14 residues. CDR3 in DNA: TGCGCCAGCAGCTTACGGACTAGCTCCCCCGAGCAGTTCTTC. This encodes CASSLRTSSPEQFF.

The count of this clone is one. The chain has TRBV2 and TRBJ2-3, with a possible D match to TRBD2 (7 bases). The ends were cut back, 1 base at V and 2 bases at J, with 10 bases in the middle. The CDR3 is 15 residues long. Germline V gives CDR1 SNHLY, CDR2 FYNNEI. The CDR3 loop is CASSEVGGATDTQYF. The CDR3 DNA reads TGTGCCAGCAGTGAAGTAGGGGGGGCCACAGATACGCAGTATTTT.

CDR3 region: CASSLRWEDSPLHF. The CDR3 DNA follows: TGTGCCAGCAGTTTACGATGGGAGGATTCACCCCTCCACTTT. The V gene is TRBV11-2, the J gene TRBJ1-6; D unclear. The germline gives CDR1 SGHAT, CDR2 FQNNGV. Trimming shortened V by 6 bases and J by 8 bases, and 14 bases separated the two germline ends. The CDR3 is made up of 14 amino acids.

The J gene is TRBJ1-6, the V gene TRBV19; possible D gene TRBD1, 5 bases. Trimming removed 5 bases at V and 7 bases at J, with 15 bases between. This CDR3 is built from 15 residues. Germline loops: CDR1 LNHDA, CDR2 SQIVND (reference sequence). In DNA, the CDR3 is TGTGCCAGTAGTCCGAAGGGGCAGTCAAATTCACCCCTCCACTTT. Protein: CASSPKGQSNSPLHF. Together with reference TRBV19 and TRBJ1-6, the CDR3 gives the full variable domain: DGGITQSPKYLFRKEGQNVTLSCEQNLNHDAMYWYRQDPGQGLRLIYYSQIVNDFQKGDIAEGYSVSREKKESFPLTVTSAQKNPTAFYLCASSPKGQSNSPLHFGNGTRLTVT.

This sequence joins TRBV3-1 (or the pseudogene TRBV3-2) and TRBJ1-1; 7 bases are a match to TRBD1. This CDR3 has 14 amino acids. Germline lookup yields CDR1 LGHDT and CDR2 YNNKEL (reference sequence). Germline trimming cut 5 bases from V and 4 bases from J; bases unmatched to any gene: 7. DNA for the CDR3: TGTGCCAGCAGCTTGGACAGGAGGGGCACTGAAGCTTTCTTT. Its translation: CASSLDRRGTEAFF.

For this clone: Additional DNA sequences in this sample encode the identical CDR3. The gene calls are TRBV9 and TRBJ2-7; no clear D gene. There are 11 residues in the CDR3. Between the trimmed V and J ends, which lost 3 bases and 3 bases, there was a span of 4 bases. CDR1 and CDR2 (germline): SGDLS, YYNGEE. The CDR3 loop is CASSAGYEQYF. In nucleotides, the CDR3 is TGTGCCAGCAGCGCTGGCTACGAGCAGTACTTC.

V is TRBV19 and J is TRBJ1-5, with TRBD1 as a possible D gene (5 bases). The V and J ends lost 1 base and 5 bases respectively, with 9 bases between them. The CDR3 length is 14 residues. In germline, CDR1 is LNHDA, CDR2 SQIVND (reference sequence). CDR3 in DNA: TGTGCCAGTAGTATAGGACAGCTTTATCAGCCCCAGCATTTT. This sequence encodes CASSIGQLYQPQHF.

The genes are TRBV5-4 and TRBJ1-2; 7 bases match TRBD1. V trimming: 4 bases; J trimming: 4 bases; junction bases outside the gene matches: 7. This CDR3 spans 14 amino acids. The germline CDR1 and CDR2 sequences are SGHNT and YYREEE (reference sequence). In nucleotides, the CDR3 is TGTGCCAGCAGCCCCCGACAGGGTACCTATGGCTACACCTTC. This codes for CASSPRQGTYGYTF.

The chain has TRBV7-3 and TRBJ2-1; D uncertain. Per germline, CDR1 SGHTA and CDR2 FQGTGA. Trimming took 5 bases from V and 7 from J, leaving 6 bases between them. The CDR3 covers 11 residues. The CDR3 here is CASSLRNEQFF. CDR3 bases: TGTGCCAGCAGCCTCAGGAATGAGCAGTTCTTC.

The CDR3 DNA sequence: TGCGCCAGCAGCCGCGTGGGTACCGTTAAAGAGACCCAGTACTTC. Translation: CASSRVGTVKETQYF. V usage is TRBV5-1 and J usage is TRBJ2-5; no firm D call. The CDR3 contains 15 residues. Deletions cut 4 bases from V and 3 bases from J, with 16 bases between. CDR1 and CDR2 (germline): SGHRS, YFSETQ.